This TCR beta chain was captured by sequencing in a study of blood T cell repertoires in COVID-19. Study as a whole: Sites across the United States, Italy and Spain contributed samples from acute and convalescent COVID-19. PBMCs, B-cell-depleted T cells, or T cells were the source of the cDNA or gDNA that made up the material.

The CDR3 sequence is 13 residues long. Germline V lookup: CDR1 SGHTA, CDR2 FQGNSA. V shed 5 bases and J shed 7 bases, with 9 bases lying between them. The authors' processing: Nucleated cell number was recorded as an estimate derived from reference gene primer amplification. Some clones are missing from TCRdb's copy, which holds only in-frame ones; the method was immunoSEQ multiplex PCR. V and J calls plus clone size are reproduced from that table; the DNA served to infer D and trimming. The sample has some 130,000 clones, 80% to 85% seen once; the top ten hold almost 8.5%. V is TRBV7-2 and J is TRBJ1-6, with D maybe TRBD1 (5 bases). Sequences were obtained from peripheral blood. The clonotype originates from a woman aged 55-70 years with active or convalescent COVID-19. As DNA, the CDR3 is TGTGCCAGCAGCCCGGGACTAAATTCACCCCTCCACTTT. It yields the protein CASSPGLNSPLHF.